The sequence of this TCR beta chain was determined in a study of cytomegalovirus exposure and HLA in healthy donors. This clone was found once. Here immunoSEQ multiplex PCR was the method, and the copy in TCRdb shows in-frame clones only, minus some. The sample yields about 330,000 clones, 75% to 90% seen once. Sample: PBMCs. The receptor was derived from a young woman in good health and CMV-seronegative.

The CDR3 is CSVSGTGDYGYTF. CDR3 sequence (DNA): TGCAGCGTCTCCGGGACAGGGGACTATGGCTACACCTTC. The V call is TRBV29-1, the J call TRBJ1-2, with 10 bases aligning to TRBD1. Germline lookup yields CDR1 SQVTM and CDR2 ANQGSEA. The CDR3 runs to 13 residues. Trimming cost V 6 bases and J 3 bases; bases outside gene matches: 4.